This T cell receptor beta chain was obtained from a study of T cells in Graves' hyperthyroidism and ophthalmopathy. The table lists this clonotype with a few counts. TCR beta CDR3 regions were amplified from RNA. The primer set for the first-round RT-PCR of the TCR CDR3 was HTBI. TCRdb recomputed calls from the multiplex PCR reads with MiXCR, one row per CDR3 protein. The sample carries hundreds of thousands of distinct CDR3 sequences, roughly 46% recorded once. CDR3 length: 15 residues. Trimming removed 4 bases at V and 2 bases at J, with 15 bases between. The germline gives CDR1 SGHRS, CDR2 YFSETQ. The chain employs TRBV5-1 and TRBJ1-1; D not certain. Input material: peripheral blood or thyroid tissue (not recorded which). The sequence was obtained from an adult man with Graves' disease, either hyperthyroidism or ophthalmopathy (not recorded which). CDR3 residues: CASSPGRSFNTEAFF. CDR3 DNA: TGCGCCAGCAGCCCTGGACGGAGTTTCAACACTGAAGCTTTCTTT.